The entry below gives a single T cell receptor beta chain sequence along with its context. The data were produced by immunoSEQ multiplex PCR, yet TCRdb's version contains in-frame clones alone and is incomplete. Of some 75,000 clones in the sample, 70% to 90% were seen once. The data derive from a study of blood T cell repertoires in COVID-19. In Seattle, patients joined the study during active infection and were tracked longitudinally. The source material was peripheral blood. The clonotype originates from a man at least 80 years old with COVID-19, enrolled during active disease.

DNA for the CDR3: TGTGCCAGCAGTGAAGACGGTCGAGCGGGGGGCCAATACTACAATGAGCAGTTCTTC. Encoded protein: CASSEDGRAGGQYYNEQFF. This sequence joins TRBV6-1 and TRBJ2-1, with TRBD2 matching 9 bases. The CDR3 contains 19 residues. Germline V gene sequence: CDR1 MNHNS, CDR2 SASEGT. V lost 1 base, J lost 3 bases, and 13 bases stayed unmatched.